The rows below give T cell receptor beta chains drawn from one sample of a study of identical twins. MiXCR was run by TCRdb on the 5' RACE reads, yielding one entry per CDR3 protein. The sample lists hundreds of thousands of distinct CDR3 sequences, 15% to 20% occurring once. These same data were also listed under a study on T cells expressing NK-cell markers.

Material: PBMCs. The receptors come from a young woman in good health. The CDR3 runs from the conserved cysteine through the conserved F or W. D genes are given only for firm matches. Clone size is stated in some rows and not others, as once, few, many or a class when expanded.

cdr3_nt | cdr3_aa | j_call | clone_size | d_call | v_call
TGTGCCAGCAGCTGGACAGATTACCGTCAGTTCTTC | CASSWTDYRQFF | TRBJ2-1 | few | . | TRBV7-2
TGTGCCTGGGGAGGGACTAGCGGGAGGGCCTATGAGCAGTTCTTC | CAWGGTSGRAYEQFF | TRBJ2-1 | . | TRBD2 | TRBV30
TGCAGTGCGGGACTAGCGGGAGGGCGATACGAGCAGTACTTC | CSAGLAGGRYEQYF | TRBJ2-7 | few | TRBD2 | TRBV20-1
TGCAGTGCTCTCCCGGCTAGCGGGGGTATAGATACGCAGTATTTT | CSALPASGGIDTQYF | TRBJ2-3 | few | TRBD2 | TRBV20-1
TGTGCCAGTGGACAGGGACGGTACGAGCAGTACTTC | CASGQGRYEQYF | TRBJ2-7 | few | TRBD1 | TRBV18
TGCAGTGCTAGAGATAGGATCGGGAGCCCTGAGCAGTTCTTC | CSARDRIGSPEQFF | TRBJ2-1 | few | . | TRBV20-1
TGTGCCAGCAGTTTGATAGGACAGGGACATGAGCAGTTCTTC | CASSLIGQGHEQFF | TRBJ2-1 | . | TRBD1 | TRBV12-3/TRBV12-4
TGTGCCAGCAGCGTAGCGCTCGGACCGCCGACCCCAGATACGCAGTATTTT | CASSVALGPPTPDTQYF | TRBJ2-3 | . | . | TRBV9
TGTGCCAGCAGGTCAACTAGCGGGGGGGCAGATACGCAGTATTTT | CASRSTSGGADTQYF | TRBJ2-3 | few | TRBD2 | TRBV12-3/TRBV12-4
TGTGCCAGCAGTTACTCGAAACAGTTTAACTATGGCTACACCTTC | CASSYSKQFNYGYTF | TRBJ1-2 | . | . | TRBV6-5
TGTGCCAGCATCGTCACTAGCGGGGGGGCCGGTGAGCAGTTCTTC | CASIVTSGGAGEQFF | TRBJ2-1 | . | TRBD2 | TRBV12-3/TRBV12-4
TGTGCCAGCAGTTACTCTTCGGTATATCGGGGTAATGAGCAGTTCTTC | CASSYSSVYRGNEQFF | TRBJ2-1 | . | . | TRBV6-5
TGTGCCAGCAGAGAAGGGACTAGTTGGTTCTACGAGCAGTACTTC | CASREGTSWFYEQYF | TRBJ2-7 | . | TRBD2 | TRBV6-1
TGTGCCAGCAGCTTAGGACAGAAGACAAACTACGAGCAGTACTTC | CASSLGQKTNYEQYF | TRBJ2-7 | . | . | TRBV7-2
TGTGCCTGCCGGGGACAGCCCAATCAGCCCCAGCATTTT | CACRGQPNQPQHF | TRBJ1-5 | . | TRBD1 | TRBV6-6
TGCGCCAGCACGAGCCTCCAGGAAAACATTCAGTACTTC | CASTSLQENIQYF | TRBJ2-4 | few | . | TRBV5-1
TGTGCCAGCAGCTTAGACAGGGGGAAAGCTTTCTTT | CASSLDRGKAFF | TRBJ1-1 | many | TRBD1 | TRBV7-2
TGTGCCAGCAGCCAACCGGAAGACTACAATGAGCAGTTCTTC | CASSQPEDYNEQFF | TRBJ2-1 | . | . | TRBV3-1
TGCGCCAGCAGCTTGGAGCCGTTGGGCACTGAAGCTTTCTTT | CASSLEPLGTEAFF | TRBJ1-1 | . | . | TRBV5-1
TGTGCCAGCAGCAAGCAAGGACAGGGCCTATATGGCTACACCTTC | CASSKQGQGLYGYTF | TRBJ1-2 | many | TRBD1 | TRBV7-2
TGTGCCAGCAGTTACCAGGCGGGAGGGCTCTACGAGCAGTACTTC | CASSYQAGGLYEQYF | TRBJ2-7 | . | TRBD2 | TRBV6-5
TGTGCCAGCTCACCGTTACCACAGTCGACCAAGCAAGAGACCCAGTACTTC | CASSPLPQSTKQETQYF | TRBJ2-5 | few | . | TRBV18